This entry lists 17 T cell receptor beta chains sequenced from one sample in a study of ipilimumab plus nivolumab after autologous stem cell transplantation. Method: immunoSEQ multiplex PCR; TCRdb's copy keeps in-frame clones and lacks some. The repertoire holds some 17,000 clones, roughly 70% seen once, with around 21% in the top ten. The sequenced sample was PBMCs, obtained in a trial of ipilimumab plus nivolumab as post-transplant consolidation. Source of these receptors: a male donor with diffuse large B-cell lymphoma.

This clone was observed a few times. Other DNA sequences in the same sample also yield this CDR3. The chain uses TRBV11-3 and TRBJ1-1; D possibly corresponds to TRBD1 (5 bases). In germline, CDR1 is SGHNT, CDR2 YENEEA. The length of the CDR3 is 14 residues. V was cut by 0 bases and J by 6 bases, with 11 bases left in between. The CDR3 DNA follows: TGTGCCAGCAGCTTAGATCTAGGGGCAGCTGAAGCTTTCTTT. Residues: CASSLDLGAAEAFF.

The CDR3 spells CASSLGQPQRGEQYF. The DNA of the CDR3 is TGCGCCAGCAGCCTGGGACAGCCGCAGCGGGGTGAGCAGTACTTC. The chain carries TRBV5-1 and TRBJ2-7; the D call may be TRBD1 or TRBD2 (7 bases each). The CDR3 has 15 amino acids. V lost 4 bases and J lost 7, with 21 bases in between. Germline V gene sequence: CDR1 SGHRS, CDR2 YFSETQ.

This clone was recorded only once. The chain couples TRBV30 to TRBJ2-5; TRBD2 matches 10 bases. Germline V gene lookup returns CDR1 GTSNPN and CDR2 SVGIG (reference sequence). The CDR3 is 15 amino acids. V lost 5 bases and J lost 2; bases outside the gene matches: 8. The DNA for the CDR3 is TGTGCCTGGTGGGCTAGCGGGGGATCGCAAGAGACCCAGTACTTC. Protein sequence: CAWWASGGSQETQYF.

This clone was observed a few times. The chain carries TRBV9 and TRBJ2-1; maybe TRBD2 (5 bases). The V gene's germline CDR1 is SGDLS and CDR2 YYNGEE. This CDR3 is built from 13 residues. V lost 4 bases to trimming and J lost 9 bases, with 14 bases between them. Here the CDR3 DNA reads TGTGCCAGCAGCTTAACAAGTCGGGGTGAGCAGTTCTTC. This sequence encodes CASSLTSRGEQFF.

V gene TRBV7-3 combines with J gene TRBJ2-3; no firm D call. The CDR3 extends over 14 amino acids. Per germline, CDR1 SGHTA and CDR2 FQGTGA. V was trimmed by 0 bases and J by 0 bases, leaving 4 bases between them. CDR3 nucleotides: TGTGCCAGCAGCTTAACGGGGAGCACAGATACGCAGTATTTT. Translating gives CASSLTGSTDTQYF.

The rearrangement links TRBV30 to TRBJ2-2, with unresolved D. V shed 5 bases and J shed 7 bases, with 14 bases lying between them. Germline V gene sequence: CDR1 GTSNPN, CDR2 SVGIG (reference sequence). This CDR3 is built from 13 residues. This CDR3 is CAWSLLRFGELFF. The CDR3 region has the DNA TGTGCCTGGTCCCTTTTGCGGTTCGGGGAGCTGTTTTTT. Combining the CDR3 with reference TRBV30 and TRBJ2-2 gives the whole variable domain SQTIHQWPATLVQPVGSPLSLECTVEGTSNPNLYWYRQAAGRGLQLLFYSVGIGQISSEVPQNLSASRPQDRQFILSSKKLLLSDSGFYLCAWSLLRFGELFFGEGSRLTVL.

V gene TRBV29-1 combines with J gene TRBJ1-1; D remains ambiguous. The CDR3 contains 13 residues. Germline V lookup: CDR1 SQVTM, CDR2 ANQGSEA. Trimming pared 6 bases from V and 2 bases from J, leaving 13 bases between. The DNA for the CDR3 is TGCAGCGTGCCGCCAGGAGGAAACACTGAAGCTTTCTTT. Its translation: CSVPPGGNTEAFF.

This clone was seen a handful of times. The rearrangement links TRBV18 to TRBJ1-6; tentatively, D is TRBD1 (5 bases). V dropped 2 bases and J dropped 10 bases, with 12 bases sitting between them. This CDR3 comprises 14 residues. Germline V CDR1 and CDR2: KGHSH, LQKENI. The CDR3 DNA reads as TGTGCCAGCTCACCAGAGGGCCAGGGATCACCCCTCCACTTT. Protein product: CASSPEGQGSPLHF.

The rearrangement uses TRBV28 and TRBJ1-1; D might be TRBD1 (6 bases). Germline CDR1 reads MDHEN; CDR2 reads SYDVKM. The CDR3 has 14 amino acids. V lost 7 bases and J lost 4, with 16 bases in between. CDR3 DNA sequence: TGTGCCAGCACCACGTCCAGGGGTCGCACTGAAGCTTTCTTT. Its protein is CASTTSRGRTEAFF.

This chain uses TRBV29-1 with TRBJ2-1, with 10 positions matching TRBD2. Germline V gene lookup returns CDR1 SQVTM and CDR2 ANQGSEA. V lost 2 bases to trimming and J lost 4 bases; unmatched junction nucleotides: 11. This CDR3 is 17 amino acids long. CDR3 DNA sequence: TGCAGCGTTGAAACGATAGGTAGCGGGAGGTATTACAATGAGCAGTTCTTC. This sequence encodes CSVETIGSGRYYNEQFF.

The chain is built from TRBV5-1 and TRBJ2-7; maybe TRBD1 (6 bases). V was trimmed by 4 bases and J by 1 base, leaving 15 bases between them. The germline CDR1 and CDR2 sequences are SGHRS and YFSETQ. There are 15 residues in the CDR3. As DNA, the CDR3 is TGCGCCAGCAGCCCCGGGACAAAAGTTTCCTACGAGCAGTACTTC. It codes for CASSPGTKVSYEQYF.

This clone was detected many times. The chain employs TRBV27 and TRBJ2-7; 11 bases are shared with TRBD2. Germline-derived CDR1 and CDR2 are MNHEY and SMNVEV (reference sequence). CDR3 length: 15 residues. The V gene end was trimmed by 6 bases and the J gene end by 5 bases; junction bases not matched to a gene: 9. DNA of the CDR3: TGTGCCAGCAGCCCCGGTCTAGCGGGGGGTGACGAGCAGTACTTC. This gives the protein CASSPGLAGGDEQYF.

J is TRBJ1-5 and V is TRBV30; possible D gene TRBD1, 5 bases. Per germline, CDR1 GTSNPN and CDR2 SVGIG (reference sequence). The V gene lost 0 bases and the J gene lost 7 bases, with 10 bases spanning the gap. The CDR3 consists of 13 residues. The CDR3 reads CAWSVSAGQPQHF. DNA for the CDR3: TGTGCCTGGAGTGTTAGCGCAGGGCAGCCCCAGCATTTT.

This clone is medium-sized (0.01 to 0.1%) within its sample. The chain is built from TRBV18 and TRBJ2-7; 10 bases map to TRBD1. In germline, CDR1 is KGHSH, CDR2 LQKENI. J lost 1 base, V lost 3 bases, and 6 bases had no gene match. CDR3 length: 16 amino acids. The CDR3 reads CASSPYGTGASYEQYF. The CDR3 coding sequence is TGTGCCAGCTCACCGTATGGGACAGGGGCTTCCTACGAGCAGTACTTC.

This chain links TRBV27 with TRBJ2-1; 9 positions match TRBD2. The CDR3 is 20 amino acids. The germline V gene encodes CDR1 MNHEY and CDR2 SMNVEV (reference sequence). V was pared by 4 bases and J by 3 bases, with 19 bases of the junction left unmatched. The CDR3 DNA is TGTGCCAGCAGTTCTAGCGGGAAAGGGTTTTTGGTACCGTACTACAATGAGCAGTTCTTC. Residues: CASSSSGKGFLVPYYNEQFF.

This clone was counted once. This rearrangement joins TRBV18 to TRBJ1-3; the D is unclear. The V end lost 2 bases, the J end lost 8 bases, and 7 bases lay between the germline ends. The CDR3 is 12 residues long. The germline CDR1 and CDR2 sequences are KGHSH and LQKENI. The CDR3 spells CASSPTDDTIYF. DNA for the CDR3: TGTGCCAGCTCACCAACAGACGACACCATATATTTT.

The rearrangement links TRBV5-1 to TRBJ2-7; 11 bases are a match to TRBD2. Trimming at V came to 3 bases and at J to 0 bases, leaving 2 bases not matched to a gene. CDR1 is SGHRS, CDR2 YFSETQ, per germline. This CDR3 has 15 amino acids. The CDR3, as DNA: TGCGCCAGCAGCTATCTAGCGGGGGGCTCCTACGAGCAGTACTTC. It yields the protein CASSYLAGGSYEQYF.